This is a list of T cell receptor beta chains from one sample in a study of response to subunit inactivated influenza vaccine. TCRdb reanalysed the RT-PCR reads using MiXCR and keeps one entry per CDR3 protein. The sample lists fewer than 200,000 distinct CDR3 sequences, nearly 9.5% seen once, with approximately 10% in the top ten. The sequences come from non-naive T cells sorted from PBMCs, collected on the day of vaccination. The origin of the receptors is a man aged 45-60 years who received an inactivated influenza vaccine. The CDR3 runs from the conserved cysteine through the conserved F or W. A D gene is named only where the DNA matches it firmly. A clone size is listed for some rows: how often the clone was seen (once, few, many), or a class if it is expanded.

d_call	v_call	clone_size	cdr3_length	j_call	cdr3_nt	cdr3_aa
TRBD1	TRBV24-1	few	16	TRBJ1-2	TGTGCCACCAGTGATCGGGGACAGCGAAACCCCTATGGCTACACCTTC	CATSDRGQRNPYGYTF
-	TRBV7-8	many	13	TRBJ2-5	TGTGCCAGCAGCGCACAGGGTTGGGAGACCCAGTACTTC	CASSAQGWETQYF
-	TRBV12-3/TRBV12-4	many	14	TRBJ1-3	TGTGCCAGCAGGTCTACATCGTCTGGAAACACCATATATTTT	CASRSTSSGNTIYF
-	TRBV5-1	-	13	TRBJ1-1	TGCGCCAGCAGCCCTAGTTCGGACACTGAAGCTTTCTTT	CASSPSSDTEAFF
-	TRBV15	many	15	TRBJ2-2	TGTGCCACCAGCAGGGACCTTGGAGGGGCCGGGGAGCTGTTTTTT	CATSRDLGGAGELFF
-	TRBV10-2	many	15	TRBJ1-4	TGCGCCAGCAGTGAGTCGTCGTTTTATAATGAAAAACTGTTTTTT	CASSESSFYNEKLFF
-	TRBV7-2	few	13	TRBJ2-2	TGTGCCAGCAGCTTAAAGGGAGATAGGGAGCTGTTTTTT	CASSLKGDRELFF
TRBD2	TRBV13	few	18	TRBJ2-1	TGTGCCAGCAGCTTAGATATGTTCGCGACTAGCAGACACAATGAGCAGTTCTTC	CASSLDMFATSRHNEQFF
TRBD1	TRBV27	few	14	TRBJ1-5	TGTGCCAGCAGTAAGACAGGGGGCAATCAGCCCCAGCATTTT	CASSKTGGNQPQHF
-	TRBV10-3	once	15	TRBJ2-1	TGTGCCATCAGTGAGAAGCAGACCTCCTACAATGAGCAGTTCTTC	CAISEKQTSYNEQFF
-	TRBV6-5	-	16	TRBJ2-6	TGTGCCAGCACACAGGGTGGGCTAGTGGGGGCCAACGTCCTGACTTTC	CASTQGGLVGANVLTF
TRBD1	TRBV9	few	13	TRBJ1-1	TGTGCCAGCAAGAAGACAGGGGCGACTGAAGCTTTCTTT	CASKKTGATEAFF
TRBD2	TRBV28	few	15	TRBJ2-1	TGTGCCAGCAGAAGAGCGGGAGGGACTTACAATGAGCAGTTCTTC	CASRRAGGTYNEQFF
-	TRBV5-8	-	14	TRBJ2-3	TGTGCCAGCCTAATATCAGGAACCGCAGATACGCAGTATTTT	CASLISGTADTQYF